This is a list of T cell receptor beta chains from one sample in a study of T cells expressing NK-cell markers. TCRdb reprocessed the 5' RACE reads; each CDR3 protein has one entry and no DNA is given. This listing includes fewer than 300,000 distinct CDR3 sequences. The sequencing input was blood T cells: a sorted CD56 or NKG2C T cell subset, CD4+ or CD8+ T cells, or bulk PBMC T cells (not recorded which). The receptors here all came from a woman between 18 and 69 years old in good health. CDR3s include the opening cysteine and the closing phenylalanine or tryptophan. Fields, in order: CDR3 length, V gene, J gene, CDR3 protein.

15,TRBV12-3/TRBV12-4,TRBJ2-5,CASSLAGTGRETQYF
17,TRBV7-2,TRBJ2-6,CASSFRGNPSGANVLTF
16,TRBV6-2/TRBV6-3,TRBJ2-3,CASSYGPGHSTDTQYF
15,TRBV20-1,TRBJ1-1,CSARPHGGGSTEAFF
14,TRBV6-5,TRBJ2-7,CASSYDRGAYEQYF
16,TRBV20-1,TRBJ2-7,CSARSALRAGGNEQYF
11,TRBV25-1,TRBJ1-6,CASSETGPLHF
14,TRBV27,TRBJ2-1,CASSLFTLGVEQFF
13,TRBV18,TRBJ2-1,CASSPARNYEQFF
17,TRBV5-1,TRBJ2-1,CASSRLASGSSYNEQFF
13,TRBV6-2/TRBV6-3,TRBJ2-1,CASRAVWGNEQFF
20,TRBV12-3/TRBV12-4,TRBJ2-3,CASSLHLGGGGLAGTDTQYF
15,TRBV7-2,TRBJ2-5,CASSLIKRVGETQYF
14,TRBV7-2,TRBJ1-5,CASSPRPNPQPQHF
15,TRBV7-2,TRBJ2-3,CASSLSAGGPDTQYF
15,TRBV11-2,TRBJ2-6,CASSRQGPGANVLTF
11,TRBV28,TRBJ2-7,CASSPRGKQYF
14,TRBV7-2,TRBJ2-7,CASSESGRSYEQYF
14,TRBV7-2,TRBJ2-1,CASSLRLVGVEQFF
13,TRBV5-1,TRBJ1-6,CASSLFPGEALHF
16,TRBV9,TRBJ1-2,CASSVGQGRANYGYTF
16,TRBV11-2,TRBJ2-1,CASSLASGGSYNEQFF
14,TRBV19,TRBJ2-3,CASSRSEGSDTQYF
13,TRBV5-1,TRBJ2-7,CASSELAGYEQYF
14,TRBV6-1,TRBJ1-4,CASRVDRGYEKLFF
14,TRBV12-3/TRBV12-4,TRBJ2-3,CASSLSGTRDTQYF
17,TRBV7-9,TRBJ1-2,CASIPLNRGSGYYGYTF
13,TRBV7-6,TRBJ1-1,CASTWGGNTEAFF
13,TRBV6-1,TRBJ1-6,CASTRQGNSPLHF
16,TRBV6-1,TRBJ1-5,CASTSRWAERDQPQHF
14,TRBV20-1,TRBJ1-1,CSARLRGGNTEAFF
15,TRBV5-1,TRBJ2-2,CASCQGQMNTGELFF
15,TRBV18,TRBJ1-5,CASSRDSPKNQPQHF
14,TRBV6-1,TRBJ2-1,CASSTQGSGNEQFF
18,TRBV6-1,TRBJ2-6,CASSENRGASSGANVLTF
15,TRBV20-1,TRBJ2-5,CSARGLAGRQETQYF
15,TRBV12-3/TRBV12-4,TRBJ2-1,CASSLRISGGGEQFF
15,TRBV7-2,TRBJ1-2,CASSLVGGLGLGYTF
16,TRBV4-3,TRBJ2-1,CASSGTGTSGFNEQFF
15,TRBV12-3/TRBV12-4,TRBJ2-1,CASSQTSGRLSEQFF
16,TRBV5-1,TRBJ2-2,CASSYSTGGGTGELFF
11,TRBV29-1,TRBJ2-1,CSVVGVNDLFF
13,TRBV4-3,TRBJ1-1,CASSQEENTEAFF
14,TRBV4-3,TRBJ1-2,CASSQEPRSYGYTF
13,TRBV7-3,TRBJ1-2,CASSPEGNYGYTF
14,TRBV20-1,TRBJ2-5,CSARDWEGAETQYF
15,TRBV4-2,TRBJ1-1,CASSQEGGRNTEAFF
13,TRBV12-3/TRBV12-4,TRBJ1-2,CATVGPHYGGYTF
16,TRBV15,TRBJ2-2,CATREAGALNTGELFF
14,TRBV5-1,TRBJ2-7,CASSWGDSTYEQYF
15,TRBV12-3/TRBV12-4,TRBJ1-5,CASRLRDTPGQPQHF
12,TRBV12-3/TRBV12-4,TRBJ1-3,CASSLERGTIYF
15,TRBV6-2/TRBV6-3,TRBJ1-5,CASSYSGYSNQPQHF
14,TRBV29-1,TRBJ1-2,CSVESRGYWPINAF